The 2 T cell receptor beta chains given below trace back to one sample, sequenced in a study of blood T cell repertoires in COVID-19. Clones were sequenced by immunoSEQ multiplex PCR, and TCRdb holds only the in-frame ones, with some missing. Of approximately 75,000 clones listed, approximately 74% are singletons. Sequences were obtained from peripheral blood. The receptors originated from a human donor with acute or convalescent COVID-19. The donor label of this sample is uncertain.

A few counts support this clone. J is TRBJ2-2 and V is TRBV7-9, with D unclear. Germline V gene data show CDR1 as SEHNR and CDR2 as FQNEAQ (reference sequence). V shed 3 bases and J shed 2 bases, with 7 bases lying between them. This CDR3 has 14 residues. The CDR3 DNA reads as TGTGCCAGCAGCTTTTCAGTTAACACCGGGGAGCTGTTTTTT. Its protein is CASSFSVNTGELFF.

This clone was seen just once. This rearrangement joins TRBV7-2 to TRBJ2-3; 10 bases are shared with TRBD2. V shed 5 bases, J shed 1 base, and the junction held 12 bases outside the gene matches. Germline V gene lookup returns CDR1 SGHTA and CDR2 FQGNSA. CDR3 size: 18 residues. The CDR3: CASSLRTSGGRGTDTQYF. CDR3 in DNA: TGTGCCAGCAGCCTCCGGACTAGCGGAGGCAGGGGCACAGATACGCAGTATTTT. Complete variable domain (other parts from reference TRBV7-2 and TRBJ2-3): GAGVSQSPSNKVTEKGKDVELRCDPISGHTALYWYRQSLGQGLEFLIYFQGNSAPDKSGLPSDRFSAERTGGSVSTLTIQRTQQEDSAVYLCASSLRTSGGRGTDTQYFGPGTRLTVL.